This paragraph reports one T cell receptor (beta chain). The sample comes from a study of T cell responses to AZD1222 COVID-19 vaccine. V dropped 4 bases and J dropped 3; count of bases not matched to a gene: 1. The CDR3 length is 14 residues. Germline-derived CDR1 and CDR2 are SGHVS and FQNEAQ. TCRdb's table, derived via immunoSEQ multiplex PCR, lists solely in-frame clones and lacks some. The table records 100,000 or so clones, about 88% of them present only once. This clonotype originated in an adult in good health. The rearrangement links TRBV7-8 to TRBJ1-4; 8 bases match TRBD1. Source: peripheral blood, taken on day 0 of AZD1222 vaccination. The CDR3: CASSWTGSNEKLFF. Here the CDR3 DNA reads TGTGCCAGCAGCTGGACAGGGTCTAATGAAAAACTGTTTTTT.